This T cell receptor beta chain was retrieved from a study of cytomegalovirus exposure and HLA in healthy donors. With 60 Vbeta and 13 Jbeta primers, the PCR was carried out. The assay was immunoSEQ multiplex PCR, and TCRdb's table has in-frame clones only and misses some. The sample has over 130,000 clones; 82% are singletons. A word on this clone: Its antigen is as yet unknown.

Germline CDR1 reads SGHVS; CDR2 reads FNYEAQ. This CDR3 region has 15 residues. V lost 2 bases and J lost 0, with 11 bases in between. The study's findings and limits: Earlier findings revealed that most TCR beta V segments proved productive either about 90% or about 30% of the time. There were several of the most significant clusters that appeared linked to common viral pathogens in a later analysis. The study designated roughly 150 TCR beta chains cytomegalovirus-associated.

The chain employs TRBV7-6 and TRBJ2-7; D might be TRBD2 (6 bases). This TCR derives from a male donor in good health and CMV-seronegative. The sample comprised PBMCs. The CDR3 coding sequence is TGTGCCAGCAGCTTAAATGCCGGGAGCTCCTACGAGCAGTACTTC. Translating it yields CASSLNAGSSYEQYF. The whole variable domain, remainder taken from reference TRBV7-6 and TRBJ2-7, is GAGVSQSPRYKVTKRGQDVALRCDPISGHVSLYWYRQALGQGPEFLTYFNYEAQQDKSGLPNDRFSAERPEGSISTLTIQRTEQRDSAMYRCASSLNAGSSYEQYFGPGTRLTVT.